The next 19 T cell receptor beta chains were all read from a single sample in a study of shared clonotypes between healthy human individuals. Sequencing was performed with immunoSEQ multiplex PCR; in TCRdb, only in-frame clones are kept and a portion is missing. The sample holds over a million clones, roughly 96% seen once. Specimen: naive CD4+ T cells sorted from blood. Subset specified: CD45RA+ positively selected. Receptor source: a man under 40 in good health.

The V gene is TRBV7-9, the J gene TRBJ1-1; 8 bases map to TRBD1. The CDR3 is made up of 15 amino acids. Germline CDR1 reads SEHNR; CDR2 reads FQNEAQ (reference sequence). J was trimmed by 4 bases and V by 6 bases; bases with no gene match: 10. CDR3 sequence reads: CASRPYGQGSTEAFF. In DNA, the CDR3 is TGTGCCAGCAGGCCTTATGGACAGGGATCCACTGAAGCTTTCTTT. The whole variable domain, filled in from reference TRBV7-9 and TRBJ1-1, reads DTGVSQNPRHKITKRGQNVTFRCDPISEHNRLYWYRQTLGQGPEFLTYFQNEAQLEKSRLLSDRFSAERPKGSFSTLEIQRTEQGDSAMYLCASRPYGQGSTEAFFGQGTRLTVV.

This clone was picked up one time. The CDR3 loop is CASSQSREVGTEAFF. CDR3 coding DNA: TGTGCCAGCAGCCAATCGAGGGAGGTGGGCACTGAAGCTTTCTTT. The V call is TRBV16, the J call TRBJ1-1; D is unclear. Germline values: CDR1 KGHSY, CDR2 FQNENV. This CDR3 contains 15 residues. The V and J ends lost 0 bases and 4 bases respectively, with 12 bases between them.

The V and J genes are TRBV7-8 and TRBJ2-1; D possibly corresponds to TRBD2 (5 bases). This CDR3 has 14 amino acids. Between the trimmed V and J ends, which lost 1 base and 6 bases, there was a span of 10 bases. Germline lookup yields CDR1 SGHVS and CDR2 FQNEAQ. The CDR3 region is CASSLDSVLNEQFF. The CDR3 DNA is TGTGCCAGCAGCTTAGATAGCGTCCTCAATGAGCAGTTCTTC.

The chain links TRBV7-2 to TRBJ2-5, with D possibly matching TRBD2 (6 bases). This CDR3 spans 18 amino acids. Germline CDR1 SGHTA, CDR2 FQGNSA. V was shortened by 2 bases and J by 4 bases, with 23 bases between the two germline ends. CDR3: CASSLRGGSRVISETQYF. CDR3 nucleotides: TGTGCCAGCAGCTTAAGAGGAGGGTCCCGGGTCATTTCAGAGACCCAGTACTTC. The variable domain in full, completed from reference TRBV7-2 and TRBJ2-5, reads GAGVSQSPSNKVTEKGKDVELRCDPISGHTALYWYRQSLGQGLEFLIYFQGNSAPDKSGLPSDRFSAERTGGSVSTLTIQRTQQEDSAVYLCASSLRGGSRVISETQYFGPGTRLLVL.

The rearrangement uses TRBV11-2 and TRBJ1-4; D gene unclear. V lost 1 base, J lost 12 bases, and 18 bases lay in between. CDR1 and CDR2 (germline): SGHAT, FQNNGV. The CDR3 is 15 residues long. The CDR3 nucleotides are TGTGCCAGCAGCTTAGTATGGGGTCAAGGGCCGGAACTGTTTTTT. Amino acids: CASSLVWGQGPELFF.

This chain connects TRBV9 to TRBJ2-5, with D perhaps matching TRBD1 or TRBD2 (5 bases each). Germline values: CDR1 SGDLS, CDR2 YYNGEE. This CDR3 contains 12 residues. Trimming took 3 bases from V and 4 from J, leaving 7 bases between them. CDR3 sequence reads: CASSERGETQYF. DNA of the CDR3: TGTGCCAGCAGCGAGAGGGGAGAGACCCAGTACTTC.

The sample holds one count of this clone. This rearrangement joins TRBV6-5 to TRBJ2-1; D gene unclear. The CDR3 length is 16 residues. The germline V gene has CDR1 MNHEY and CDR2 SVGAGI. The V end lost 1 base, the J end lost 0 bases, and 10 bases lay between the germline ends. The CDR3, as DNA: TGTGCCAGCAGTTACTTCGGGCCCGTCTCCTACAATGAGCAGTTCTTC. This encodes CASSYFGPVSYNEQFF.

With respect to this clone: This sample includes further DNA sequences coding for the same CDR3. V usage is TRBV9 and J usage is TRBJ2-7; 10 bases line up with TRBD1. Trimming took 3 bases from V and 5 from J; bases not matched to a gene: 5. In germline, CDR1 is SGDLS, CDR2 YYNGEE. The CDR3 covers 14 residues. The CDR3 is CASSARDRGHEQYF. In nucleotides, the CDR3 is TGTGCCAGCAGCGCTAGGGACAGGGGCCACGAGCAGTACTTC.

This chain links TRBV28 with TRBJ2-2; no clear D. From germline, CDR1 is MDHEN and CDR2 SYDVKM. The length of the CDR3 is 15 residues. Trimming took 5 bases from V and 4 from J, leaving 14 bases between them. In DNA form, the CDR3 reads TGTGCCAGCAGTCGTCTTAGAGAGGCCACCGGGGAGCTGTTTTTT. It yields the protein CASSRLREATGELFF.

This clone was observed once. The V gene is TRBV27, the J gene TRBJ1-1; possibly TRBD1 for D (5 bases). The germline gives CDR1 MNHEY, CDR2 SMNVEV (reference sequence). This CDR3 spans 14 amino acids. With 5 bases removed from V and 2 bases from J, the gap between germline ends came to 12 bases. CDR3 nucleotide sequence: TGTGCCAGCAGTGCGGGACCCATTAACACTGAAGCTTTCTTT. Amino acids: CASSAGPINTEAFF.

The chain has TRBV29-1 and TRBJ2-1; TRBD2 aligns across 7 bases. With V trimmed by 7 bases and J by 9 bases, 15 bases remained unmatched. The CDR3 covers 14 residues. CDR1 and CDR2 (germline): SQVTM, ANQGSEA. Written as DNA, the CDR3 is TGCAGCGCTTGGGGGGAGGGCCCCTCAGGTGAGCAGTTCTTC. Protein product: CSAWGEGPSGEQFF.

The chain is built from TRBV19 and TRBJ2-3; 10 positions agree with TRBD2. The CDR3 runs 18 residues. V lost 6 bases, J lost 1 base, and 13 bases stayed unmatched. In germline, CDR1 is LNHDA, CDR2 SQIVND (reference sequence). This CDR3 reads CASSPWPPGTSGTDTQYF. In DNA, the CDR3 is TGTGCCAGTAGCCCCTGGCCCCCCGGGACTAGCGGCACAGATACGCAGTATTTT.

This rearrangement joins TRBV9 to TRBJ2-7, with unresolved D. Deletions cut 0 bases from V and 0 bases from J, with 7 bases between. Germline lookup yields CDR1 SGDLS and CDR2 YYNGEE. This CDR3 is built from 14 residues. The CDR3 region has the DNA TGTGCCAGCAGCGTAGAGGTTAGCTCCTACGAGCAGTACTTC. Translation: CASSVEVSSYEQYF.

The genes are TRBV4-1 and TRBJ2-1, with TRBD1 matching over 12 bases. Germline loops: CDR1 MGHRA, CDR2 YSYEKL. This CDR3 contains 17 residues. Germline trimming cut 1 base from V and 6 bases from J; bases unmatched to any gene: 7. The CDR3 reads CASSQASGQGASNEQFF. The CDR3, as DNA: TGCGCCAGCAGCCAAGCGTCGGGACAGGGGGCCTCCAATGAGCAGTTCTTC.

The rearrangement joins TRBV10-1 to TRBJ2-3; D possibly corresponds to TRBD2 (5 bases). From germline, CDR1 is WNHNN and CDR2 SYGVQD (reference sequence). The CDR3 spans 20 residues. V was clipped by 4 bases and J by 3 bases, with 29 bases between them. Here the CDR3 DNA reads TGCGCCAGCAGTGGAGAAGGTGGGCTGGAACCGGGATCGAGAACAGATACGCAGTATTTT. Encoded protein: CASSGEGGLEPGSRTDTQYF.

The genes are TRBV5-1 and TRBJ1-4, with unresolved D. The CDR3 has 14 amino acids. Germline V gene lookup returns CDR1 SGHRS and CDR2 YFSETQ. V shed 4 bases and J shed 8 bases, with 15 bases lying between them. The CDR3 reads CASSRPQAGEKLFF. The DNA of the CDR3 is TGCGCCAGCAGCCGGCCGCAGGCGGGGGAAAAACTGTTTTTT.

V gene TRBV7-9 combines with J gene TRBJ2-6; D perhaps matches TRBD1 (5 bases). With 3 bases removed from V and 4 bases from J, the gap between germline ends came to 10 bases. Germline V CDR1 and CDR2: SEHNR, FQNEAQ (reference sequence). The CDR3 is made up of 15 amino acids. The CDR3 reads CASSFRGSGANVLTF. For the CDR3, the DNA is TGTGCCAGCAGCTTTAGGGGATCCGGGGCCAACGTCCTGACTTTC.

CDR3 bases: TGCGCCAGCACCCTGGGTTCCGTTGAGCAGTTCTTC. It yields the protein CASTLGSVEQFF. V is TRBV23-1 and J is TRBJ2-1; D uncertain. TRBV23-1 is labeled an ORF, and its function is uncertain. The V end was cut by 7 bases, the J end by 9 bases, with 13 bases between. This CDR3 has 12 amino acids.

V is TRBV4-3 and J is TRBJ2-5; possible D gene TRBD2, 6 bases. V shed 1 base and J shed 5 bases, with 14 bases lying between them. The CDR3 contains 15 residues. Germline V gene sequence: CDR1 LGHNA, CDR2 YSLEER. This CDR3 reads CASSQGRDFRETQYF. CDR3 sequence (DNA): TGCGCCAGCAGCCAAGGCCGGGACTTTCGGGAGACCCAGTACTTC.